Listed below are T cell receptor beta chains from one sample, sequenced in a study of shared clonotypes between healthy human individuals. Repertoires were generated with immunoSEQ multiplex PCR, while TCRdb's copy carries only in-frame clones and drops some. Of some 2,000,000 clones in the sample, roughly 95% are singletons; the top ten hold 0.13%. Sequencing was performed on naive CD4+ T cells sorted from blood. Receptor source: a man aged 18 to 29 in good health. The CDR3 runs from the conserved cysteine through the conserved F or W. D genes are given only for firm matches. Size tells how often a clone was seen (once, few, many) or the class of an expanded clone, and some rows leave it out.

clone_size j_call v_call d_call cdr3_aa cdr3_nt
- TRBJ2-1 TRBV5-1 - CASSLAADYNEQFF TGCGCCAGCAGCTTGGCCGCAGACTACAATGAGCAGTTCTTC
- TRBJ2-7 TRBV5-1 - CASSFQADVNEQYF TGCGCCAGCAGCTTTCAGGCAGACGTGAACGAGCAGTACTTC
- TRBJ2-2 TRBV10-3 - CAISGSGEGTGELFF TGTGCCATCAGTGGTAGCGGTGAGGGAACCGGGGAGCTGTTTTTT
- TRBJ2-1 TRBV11-2 TRBD2 CASSLKPAGGSYNEQFF TGTGCCAGCAGCTTAAAACCAGCGGGGGGAAGCTACAATGAGCAGTTCTTC
once TRBJ2-5 TRBV5-1 - CASSPRADQETQYF TGCGCCAGCAGCCCCCGGGCCGACCAAGAGACCCAGTACTTC
- TRBJ2-7 TRBV15 TRBD1 CATSRVPLGQGAYEQYF TGTGCCACCAGCAGAGTTCCTTTGGGACAGGGAGCCTACGAGCAGTACTTC
once TRBJ1-4 TRBV7-9 - CASSSPGPTNEKLFF TGTGCCAGCAGCTCCCCTGGACCAACTAATGAAAAACTGTTTTTT
few TRBJ2-7 TRBV30 TRBD1 CAWSGTGREQYF TGTGCCTGGAGTGGGACAGGAAGGGAGCAGTACTTC
- TRBJ2-1 TRBV7-9 - CASSSGINAYNEQFF TGTGCCAGCAGCTCCGGGATTAACGCATACAATGAGCAGTTCTTC
- TRBJ2-5 TRBV4-3 - CASSQGSGETQYF TGCGCCAGCAGCCAAGGCAGTGGAGAGACCCAGTACTTC
- TRBJ2-5 TRBV10-3 - CAISVGAGETQYF TGTGCCATCAGTGTGGGGGCAGGGGAGACCCAGTACTTC
- TRBJ2-4 TRBV5-6 - CASSLDGVAKNIQYF TGTGCCAGCAGCTTGGATGGGGTCGCCAAAAACATTCAGTACTTC
- TRBJ1-6 TRBV7-2 - CASSLTTGLYSPLHF TGTGCCAGCAGCTTAACCACGGGGCTCTATTCACCCCTCCACTTT
- TRBJ2-7 TRBV19 TRBD1 CASSIDQTGSSYEQYF TGTGCCAGTAGTATAGACCAGACAGGGAGCTCCTACGAGCAGTACTTC
- TRBJ2-6 TRBV7-2 - CASRFSRSGANVLTF TGTGCCAGCAGATTCAGTCGCTCTGGGGCCAACGTCCTGACTTTC
- TRBJ2-3 TRBV7-3 TRBD2 CASSLTSGGTGDTQYF TGTGCCAGCAGCTTAACGTCGGGGGGGACCGGAGATACGCAGTATTTT
once TRBJ1-1 TRBV25-1 - CASSTVYEAFF TGTGCCAGCAGTACCGTCTATGAAGCTTTCTTT
- TRBJ2-2 TRBV6-6 - CASSWATGELFF TGTGCCAGCAGTTGGGCGACCGGGGAGCTGTTTTTT
- TRBJ1-6 TRBV7-9 - CASSFGSPLHF TGTGCCAGCAGCTTTGGGTCACCCCTCCACTTT
- TRBJ2-5 TRBV7-2 - CASTEITTRETQYF TGTGCCAGCACCGAGATAACCACGAGGGAGACCCAGTACTTC
- TRBJ2-5 TRBV10-1 - CASSAQLGETQYF TGCGCCAGCAGTGCCCAGCTGGGGGAGACCCAGTACTTC
- TRBJ2-5 TRBV29-1 TRBD1 CSVGPSTGSGETQYF TGCAGCGTGGGACCCTCGACAGGGTCGGGGGAGACCCAGTACTTC
- TRBJ1-1 TRBV6-5 - CASSYDRRANTEAFF TGTGCCAGCAGTTACGACAGGAGGGCGAACACTGAAGCTTTCTTT
- TRBJ1-1 TRBV5-4 TRBD1 CASSRTGENTEAFF TGTGCCAGCAGTCGGACAGGGGAAAACACTGAAGCTTTCTTT
- TRBJ2-7 TRBV18 - CASSPDHEQYF TGTGCCAGCTCACCAGATCACGAGCAGTACTTC
- TRBJ1-2 TRBV7-2 - CASSLDISNYGYTF TGTGCCAGCAGCTTAGACATCTCGAACTATGGCTACACCTTC
- TRBJ1-1 TRBV2 - CASGGGDTEAFF TGTGCCAGTGGAGGGGGAGACACTGAAGCTTTCTTT
- TRBJ2-7 TRBV6-5 - CASRPDISYEQYF TGTGCCAGCAGACCCGACATTTCCTACGAGCAGTACTTC
once TRBJ2-7 TRBV29-1 - CSVDGQGPYEQYF TGCAGCGTTGATGGGCAGGGTCCCTACGAGCAGTACTTC
- TRBJ2-3 TRBV10-3 TRBD2 CAISPFPAGAITDTQYF TGTGCCATCAGCCCGTTCCCCGCGGGAGCCATCACAGATACGCAGTATTTT
- TRBJ1-6 TRBV25-1 TRBD1 CASSVQGNSPLHF TGTGCCAGCAGTGTACAGGGGAATTCACCCCTCCACTTT
- TRBJ1-1 TRBV9 - CASSVGVGDTEAFF TGTGCCAGCAGCGTAGGGGTTGGAGACACTGAAGCTTTCTTT
- TRBJ2-1 TRBV7-9 TRBD2 CASSTRSGSLIDEQFF TGTGCCAGCAGCACCCGAAGCGGGAGCCTTATCGATGAGCAGTTCTTC
- TRBJ2-2 TRBV29-1 TRBD2 CSVEGSGGFELFF TGCAGCGTTGAAGGATCGGGGGGTTTCGAGCTGTTTTTT
- TRBJ1-5 TRBV18 TRBD1 CASSPGQANQPQHF TGTGCCAGCTCACCGGGACAGGCAAATCAGCCCCAGCATTTT
- TRBJ1-1 TRBV28 - CASSTQLFKGLEAFF TGTGCCAGCAGTACCCAACTTTTTAAAGGGCTAGAAGCTTTCTTT
- TRBJ1-4 TRBV15 - CATSREAGVNEKLFF TGTGCCACCAGCAGAGAGGCAGGGGTGAATGAAAAACTGTTTTTT
- TRBJ1-3 TRBV5-1 - CASSRELTSSGNTIYF TGCGCCAGCAGCCGGGAACTAACGAGCTCTGGAAACACCATATATTTT
- TRBJ1-2 TRBV6-1 - CASSDRADYGYTF TGTGCCAGCAGTGACAGGGCGGACTATGGCTACACCTTC
few TRBJ1-2 TRBV7-9 TRBD1 CASSPGQGVSSGYTF TGTGCCAGCAGCCCGGGACAGGGGGTTTCCTCTGGCTACACCTTC
- TRBJ1-6 TRBV12-5 - CASGLYGGNSPLHF TGTGCTAGTGGTTTGTATGGGGGTAATTCACCCCTCCACTTT
- TRBJ2-7 TRBV6-6 TRBD2 CASSGEREGFEQYF TGTGCCAGCAGTGGGGAGCGGGAGGGTTTCGAGCAGTACTTC
once TRBJ1-6 TRBV5-1 - CASSWYRDGKSPLHF TGCGCCAGCAGCTGGTACAGAGACGGGAAATCACCCCTCCACTTT
- TRBJ2-5 TRBV7-8 - CASSWKRGGLFLKETQYF TGTGCCAGCAGCTGGAAGAGGGGGGGGTTGTTCCTTAAAGAGACCCAGTACTTC
- TRBJ2-7 TRBV5-4 - CASSFASSYEQYF TGTGCCAGCAGCTTCGCGAGCTCCTACGAGCAGTACTTC
- TRBJ1-6 TRBV18 - CASSPRDGNNSPLHF TGTGCCAGCTCACCCCGGGACGGTAATAATTCACCCCTCCACTTT
- TRBJ2-3 TRBV20-1 - CSARVTDTQYF TGCAGTGCTAGGGTCACAGATACGCAGTATTTT
- TRBJ2-7 TRBV10-3 - CAISRDGPYEQYF TGTGCCATCAGCCGGGACGGACCCTACGAGCAGTACTTC
- TRBJ2-7 TRBV30 - CAWSVREGAYEQYF TGTGCCTGGAGTGTAAGGGAGGGGGCTTACGAGCAGTACTTC
few TRBJ2-7 TRBV6-5 - CVLYEQYF TGTGTTCTCTACGAGCAGTACTTC
- TRBJ2-7 TRBV28 - CASSLMAPYEQYF TGTGCCAGCAGTTTAATGGCACCGTACGAGCAGTACTTC
- TRBJ1-5 TRBV7-2 - CASSLRGAGQPQHF TGTGCCAGCAGCTTAAGAGGGGCCGGCCAGCCCCAGCATTTT
- TRBJ2-5 TRBV19 - CASSTGAETQYF TGTGCCAGTAGTACCGGGGCCGAGACCCAGTACTTC
- TRBJ2-5 TRBV5-1 TRBD2 CASSSLLAGGPSQETQYF TGCGCCAGCAGCTCACTACTAGCGGGGGGGCCTTCCCAAGAGACCCAGTACTTC
- TRBJ1-4 TRBV5-1 TRBD1 CASSLNPPGTANEKLFF TGCGCCAGCAGCTTAAACCCTCCCGGGACAGCTAATGAAAAACTGTTTTTT
- TRBJ1-5 TRBV6-1 - CASSEIPGGGNQPQHF TGTGCCAGCAGTGAAATCCCGGGGGGCGGCAATCAGCCCCAGCATTTT
- TRBJ2-2 TRBV6-5 - CASSLGGPGELFF TGTGCCAGCAGTCTAGGAGGGCCCGGGGAGCTGTTTTTT
- TRBJ2-7 TRBV6-6 - CASSRGDSYEQYF TGTGCCAGCAGCCGGGGAGATAGCTACGAGCAGTACTTC
- TRBJ2-7 TRBV18 TRBD1 CASSPPGQGGYLQYF TGTGCCAGCTCACCGCCGGGACAGGGGGGATATTTGCAGTACTTC
- TRBJ1-6 TRBV19 - CASSMAVTNSPLHF TGTGCCAGTAGTATGGCGGTAACTAATTCACCCCTCCACTTT